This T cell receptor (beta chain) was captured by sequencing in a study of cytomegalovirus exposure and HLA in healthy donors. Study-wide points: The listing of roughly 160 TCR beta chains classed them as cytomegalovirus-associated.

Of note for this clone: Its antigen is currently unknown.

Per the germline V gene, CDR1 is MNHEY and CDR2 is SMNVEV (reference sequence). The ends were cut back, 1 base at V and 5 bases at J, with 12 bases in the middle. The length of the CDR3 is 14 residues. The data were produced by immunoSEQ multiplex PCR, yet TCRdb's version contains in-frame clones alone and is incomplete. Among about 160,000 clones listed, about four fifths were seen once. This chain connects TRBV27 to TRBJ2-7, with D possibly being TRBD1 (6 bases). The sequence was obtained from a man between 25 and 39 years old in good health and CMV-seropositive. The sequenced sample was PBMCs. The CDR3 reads CASSLYTGSHEQYF. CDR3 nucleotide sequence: TGTGCCAGCAGTTTATATACAGGGTCCCACGAGCAGTACTTC.